The clone carrying this T cell receptor (beta chain) was found many times. Germline CDR1 reads SGHVS; CDR2 reads FNYEAQ. Trimming removed 6 bases from V and 6 bases from J; junction bases left unmatched: 8. CDR3 size: 15 residues. TCRdb re-analysed the RT-PCR reads in MiXCR, keeping a single row per CDR3 protein. Of more than 550,000 distinct CDR3 sequences listed, 14% are singletons. The sample taken for sequencing was memory CD4+ T cells from blood. This chain links TRBV7-6 with TRBJ2-1; 10 bases align to TRBD1. The origin of this receptor is a female donor in good health, serving as a healthy control. The chain's CDR3 is CASRGGTGEFNEQFF. In nucleotides, the CDR3 is TGTGCCAGCAGGGGCGGGACAGGGGAATTCAATGAGCAGTTCTTC.